This T cell receptor beta chain was profiled in a study of Tregs in tolerant kidney transplant recipients. Study outcomes and limitations: Nucleotide sequences could not be compared across some patients' samples due to primer changes.

Concerning this clone: No antigen is known for it.

Only in-frame clones appear in the TCRdb table, and some are missing; sequencing was by immunoSEQ multiplex PCR. The sample has 55,000 to 70,000 clones, 80% to 90% seen once. The CDR3 runs 16 residues. Germline CDR1 and CDR2: LNHDA and SQIVND (reference sequence). V lost 3 bases, J lost 2 bases, and 16 bases lay in between. The genes are TRBV19 and TRBJ1-2; D gene ambiguous. The receptor's source is a human donor who received a combined kidney and bone marrow transplant. This material consisted of Tregs from blood, taken before the transplant. The CDR3 DNA sequence: TGTGCCAGTAGTATTTCACCTTCCTCCGGGAACTATGGCTACACCTTC. This translates into CASSISPSSGNYGYTF.